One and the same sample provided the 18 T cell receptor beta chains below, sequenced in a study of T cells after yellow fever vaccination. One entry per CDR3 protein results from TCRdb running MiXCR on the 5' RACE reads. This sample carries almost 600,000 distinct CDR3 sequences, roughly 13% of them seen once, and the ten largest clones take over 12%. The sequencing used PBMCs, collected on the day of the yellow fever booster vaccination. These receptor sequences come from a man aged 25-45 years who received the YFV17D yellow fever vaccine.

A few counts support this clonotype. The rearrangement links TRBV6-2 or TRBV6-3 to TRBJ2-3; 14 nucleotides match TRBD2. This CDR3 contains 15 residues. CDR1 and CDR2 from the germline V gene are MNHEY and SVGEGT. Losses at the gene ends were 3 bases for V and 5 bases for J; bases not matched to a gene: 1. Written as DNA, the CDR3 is TGTGCCAGCAGTTATGGACTAGCGGGAGGAGATACGCAGTATTTT. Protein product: CASSYGLAGGDTQYF.

As DNA, the CDR3 is TGTGCCAGCAGCTTTGCGCGTCGGGAGGTTAAAGATACGCAGTATTTT. Protein: CASSFARREVKDTQYF. This chain links TRBV12-1 with TRBJ2-3; the D call TRBD2 from the table was never checked on the DNA. TRBV12-1 is designated a pseudogene. This CDR3 contains 16 residues.

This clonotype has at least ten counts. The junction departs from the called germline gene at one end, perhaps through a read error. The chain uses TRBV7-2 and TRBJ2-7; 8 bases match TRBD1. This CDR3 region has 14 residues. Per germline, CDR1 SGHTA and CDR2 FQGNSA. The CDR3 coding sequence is TGCGCCAGCAGCTTGGCAGGGACAGGACGCGAGCAGTACTTC. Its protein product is CASSLAGTGREQYF. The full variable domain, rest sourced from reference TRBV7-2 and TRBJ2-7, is GAGVSQSPSNKVTEKGKDVELRCDPISGHTALYWYRQSLGQGLEFLIYFQGNSAPDKSGLPSDRFSAERTGGSVSTLTIQRTQQEDSAVYLCASSLAGTGREQYFGPGTRLTVT.

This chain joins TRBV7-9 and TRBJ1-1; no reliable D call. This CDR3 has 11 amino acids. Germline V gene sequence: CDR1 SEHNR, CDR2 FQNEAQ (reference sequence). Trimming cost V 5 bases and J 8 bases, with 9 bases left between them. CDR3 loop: CASSLAREAFF. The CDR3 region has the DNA TGTGCCAGCAGCCTCGCCAGGGAAGCTTTCTTT. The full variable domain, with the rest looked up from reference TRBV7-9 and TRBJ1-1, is DTGVSQNPRHKITKRGQNVTFRCDPISEHNRLYWYRQTLGQGPEFLTYFQNEAQLEKSRLLSDRFSAERPKGSFSTLEIQRTEQGDSAMYLCASSLAREAFFGQGTRLTVV.

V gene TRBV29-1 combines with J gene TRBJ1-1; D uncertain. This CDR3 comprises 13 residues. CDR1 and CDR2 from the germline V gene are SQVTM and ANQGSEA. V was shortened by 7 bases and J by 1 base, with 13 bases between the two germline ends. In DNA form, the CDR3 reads TGCAGCGCACGCCCGACACAGAACACTGAAGCTTTCTTT. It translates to CSARPTQNTEAFF.

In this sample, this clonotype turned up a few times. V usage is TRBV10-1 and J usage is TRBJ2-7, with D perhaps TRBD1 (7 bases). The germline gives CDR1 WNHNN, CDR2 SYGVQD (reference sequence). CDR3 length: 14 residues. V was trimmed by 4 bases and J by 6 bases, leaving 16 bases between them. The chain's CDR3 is CASSVYRGGSEQYF. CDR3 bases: TGCGCCAGCAGTGTGTACAGGGGAGGAAGCGAGCAGTACTTC.

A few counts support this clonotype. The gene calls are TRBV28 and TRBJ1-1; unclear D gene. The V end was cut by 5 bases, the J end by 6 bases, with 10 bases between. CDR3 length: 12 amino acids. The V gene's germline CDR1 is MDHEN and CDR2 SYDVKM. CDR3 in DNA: TGTGCCAGCAGTCCTATTCCGTCTGAAGCTTTCTTT. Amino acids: CASSPIPSEAFF.

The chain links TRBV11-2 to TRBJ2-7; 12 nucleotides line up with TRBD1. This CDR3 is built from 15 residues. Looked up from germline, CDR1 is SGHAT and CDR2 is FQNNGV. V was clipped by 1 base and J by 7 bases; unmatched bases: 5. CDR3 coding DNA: TGTGCCAGCAGCTTAGGGGGACAGGGGGCAGGGGAGCAGTACTTC. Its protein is CASSLGGQGAGEQYF.

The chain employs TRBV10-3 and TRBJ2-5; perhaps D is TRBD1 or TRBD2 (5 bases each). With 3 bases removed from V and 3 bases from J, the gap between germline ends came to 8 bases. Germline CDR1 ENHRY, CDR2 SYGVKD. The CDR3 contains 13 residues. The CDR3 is CAISDGTKETQYF. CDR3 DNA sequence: TGTGCCATCAGTGATGGGACGAAAGAGACCCAGTACTTC.

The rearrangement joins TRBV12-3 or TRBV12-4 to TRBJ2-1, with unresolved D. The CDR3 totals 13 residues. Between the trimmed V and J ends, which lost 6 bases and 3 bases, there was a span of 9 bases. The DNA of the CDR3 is TGTGCCAGCAGCATCGGAGACTACAATGAGCAGTTCTTC. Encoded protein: CASSIGDYNEQFF.

The CDR3 DNA is TGTGCCAGCAGCAAAGGAAGTAGCGCTGCCTCCTACGAGCAGTACTTC. Its protein is CASSKGSSAASYEQYF. The chain joins TRBV21-1 to TRBJ2-7; the DNA was not used to check the table's D call, TRBD2. TRBV21-1 constitutes a pseudogene. The CDR3 consists of 16 residues.

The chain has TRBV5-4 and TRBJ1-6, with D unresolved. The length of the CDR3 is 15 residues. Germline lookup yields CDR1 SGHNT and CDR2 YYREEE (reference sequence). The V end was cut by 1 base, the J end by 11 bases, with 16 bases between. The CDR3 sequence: CASSLSNTEGTPLHF. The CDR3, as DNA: TGTGCCAGCAGCTTGAGTAACACTGAGGGTACACCCCTCCACTTT.

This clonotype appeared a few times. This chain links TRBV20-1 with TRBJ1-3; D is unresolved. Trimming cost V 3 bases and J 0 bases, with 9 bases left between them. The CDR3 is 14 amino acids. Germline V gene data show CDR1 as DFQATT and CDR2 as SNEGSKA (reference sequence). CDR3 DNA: TGCAGTGCTAGCGGTCACTTCTCTGGAAACACCATATATTTT. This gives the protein CSASGHFSGNTIYF.

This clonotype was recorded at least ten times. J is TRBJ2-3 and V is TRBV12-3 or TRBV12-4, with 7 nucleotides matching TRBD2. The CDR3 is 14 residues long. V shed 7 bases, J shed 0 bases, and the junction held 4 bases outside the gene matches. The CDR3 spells CASNPGGSTDTQYF. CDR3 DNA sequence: TGTGCCAGCAACCCGGGGGGTAGCACAGATACGCAGTATTTT.

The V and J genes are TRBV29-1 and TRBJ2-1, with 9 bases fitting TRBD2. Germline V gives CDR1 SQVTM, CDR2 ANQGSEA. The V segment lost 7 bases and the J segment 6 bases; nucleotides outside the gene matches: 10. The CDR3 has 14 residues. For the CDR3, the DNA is TGCAGCGCCAATAGCGGGAGAATCTCCAATGAGCAGTTCTTC. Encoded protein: CSANSGRISNEQFF.

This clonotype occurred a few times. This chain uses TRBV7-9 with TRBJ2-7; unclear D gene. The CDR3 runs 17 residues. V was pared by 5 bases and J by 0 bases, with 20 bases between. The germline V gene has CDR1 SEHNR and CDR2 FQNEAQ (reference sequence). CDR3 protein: CASSHPRTFPYSYEQYF. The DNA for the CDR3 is TGTGCCAGCAGCCACCCACGGACCTTCCCCTACTCCTACGAGCAGTACTTC. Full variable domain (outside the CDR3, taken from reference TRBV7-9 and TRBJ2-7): DTGVSQNPRHKITKRGQNVTFRCDPISEHNRLYWYRQTLGQGPEFLTYFQNEAQLEKSRLLSDRFSAERPKGSFSTLEIQRTEQGDSAMYLCASSHPRTFPYSYEQYFGPGTRLTVT.

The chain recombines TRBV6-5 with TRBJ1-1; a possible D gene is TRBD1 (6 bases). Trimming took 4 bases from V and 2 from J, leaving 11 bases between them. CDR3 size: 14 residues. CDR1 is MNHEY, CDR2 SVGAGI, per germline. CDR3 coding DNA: TGTGCCAGCAGTTGGGGGCAGGACAACACTGAAGCTTTCTTT. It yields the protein CASSWGQDNTEAFF.

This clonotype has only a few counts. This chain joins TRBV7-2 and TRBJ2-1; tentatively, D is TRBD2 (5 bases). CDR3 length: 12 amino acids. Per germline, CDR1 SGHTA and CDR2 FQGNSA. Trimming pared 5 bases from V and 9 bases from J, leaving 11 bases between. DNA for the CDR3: TGTGCCAGCAGCAACTATGGAGGTGAGCAGTTCTTC. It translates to CASSNYGGEQFF.